This is a list of T cell receptor beta chains from one sample in a study of T cells after posttransplantation cyclophosphamide. TCRdb keeps only in-frame clones here, not all; method: immunoSEQ multiplex PCR. The repertoire has around 13,000 clones, none seen only once; the ten largest take 25% to 30%. The source was PBMCs, collected after allogeneic stem cell transplant with posttransplant cyclophosphamide. These receptors originate from a female patient between 35 and 55 years old who received an allogeneic stem cell transplant from an unrelated donor, was CMV-positive, and had acute GVHD only. Some T cells may trace back to the graft donor. CDR3s include the opening cysteine and the closing phenylalanine or tryptophan. Each record gives: CDR3 length, V gene, clone size, D gene, J gene, CDR3 DNA, CDR3 protein. The D gene is left open where the match is weak. Clone size appears in some rows only: once, few, many, or a class for an expanded clone.

>15|TRBV19|NA|NA|TRBJ2-3
TGTGCCAGTACCCCGAGGAGGGATTTCACAGATACGCAGTATTTT
CASTPRRDFTDTQYF
>15|TRBV5-6|few|NA|TRBJ2-3
TGTGCCAGCAGCTTGGAACAGTATAGCACAGATACGCAGTATTTT
CASSLEQYSTDTQYF
>17|TRBV27|many|TRBD2|TRBJ2-1
TGTGCCAGCAGTCTAGCGGGAGAAACTTACTCCTACAATGAGCAGTTCTTC
CASSLAGETYSYNEQFF
>13|TRBV5-4|NA|TRBD1|TRBJ2-7
TGTGCCAGCAGCTCGGGACAGCCCTACGAGCAGTACTTC
CASSSGQPYEQYF
>15|TRBV7-9|many|NA|TRBJ1-3
TGTGCCAGCAACGCGCCGGACAGTTCTGGAAACACCATATATTTT
CASNAPDSSGNTIYF
>15|TRBV7-9|many|NA|TRBJ2-5
TGTGCCAGCAGCCCCGGGGAAGGTGGCCAAGAGACCCAGTACTTC
CASSPGEGGQETQYF
>15|TRBV28|NA|NA|TRBJ2-3
TGTGCCAGCAGTTTAGCACAAAGCAGCACAGTTACGCAGTATTTT
CASSLAQSSTVTQYF
>13|TRBV14|few|NA|TRBJ1-1
TGTGCCAGCAGCCAAGATGGGGCGACTGAAGCTTTCTTT
CASSQDGATEAFF
>14|TRBV2|NA|TRBD2|TRBJ2-3
TGTGCCAGCCTGACTAGCGCGAGCACAGATACGCAGTATTTT
CASLTSASTDTQYF
>15|TRBV9|few|NA|TRBJ2-1
TGTGCCGGCAGCGTACGTGGACTGTTATACAATGAGCAGTTCTTC
CAGSVRGLLYNEQFF
>16|TRBV9|many|NA|TRBJ2-5
TGTGCCAGCAGCGTAGGTCTCCGTCTCCACCAAGAGACCCAGTACTTC
CASSVGLRLHQETQYF
>18|TRBV4-2|many|TRBD1|TRBJ1-6
TGTGCCAGCAGCCGAGTATATAACACAGGGGGAGGTAATTCACCCCTCCACTTT
CASSRVYNTGGGNSPLHF
>14|TRBV6-1|many|TRBD1|TRBJ1-3
TGTGCCAGCAGTGCGAGGGGGCGCGGAAACACCATATATTTT
CASSARGRGNTIYF
>15|TRBV5-8|many|TRBD2|TRBJ2-4
TGTGCCAGCAGCTTGAACTGGGGGGGGAAAAACATTCAGTACTTC
CASSLNWGGKNIQYF
>13|TRBV5-6|many|TRBD1|TRBJ2-5
TGTGCCAGCAGCTGGACAGGGGCGGTCGCCCAGTACTTC
CASSWTGAVAQYF
>16|TRBV4-3|NA|TRBD2|TRBJ2-3
TGCGCCAGCAGCCCCCTGGGGGGGGGTTACACAGATACGCAGTATTTT
CASSPLGGGYTDTQYF
>14|TRBV27|many|TRBD1|TRBJ1-2
TGTGCCAGCAGCGAGGGACAGGGGGCATATGGCTACACCTTC
CASSEGQGAYGYTF
>14|TRBV5-1|many|NA|TRBJ2-7
TGCGCCAGCAGCTTGACGGGGTTTGGTTACGAGCAGTACTTC
CASSLTGFGYEQYF
>15|TRBV6-1|NA|TRBD1|TRBJ2-7
TGTGCCAGCAGTGATTGGGGGACAGTCTCCTACGAGCAGTACTTC
CASSDWGTVSYEQYF
>16|TRBV5-1|many|TRBD1|TRBJ1-5
TGCGCCAGCAGCTTAATGACAGGGATGGACAATCAGCCCCAGCATTTT
CASSLMTGMDNQPQHF
>17|TRBV10-3|many|NA|TRBJ1-2
TGTGCCATCAGCCAAACCGGATACGGACGGAGGAGGGATGGCTACACCTTC
CAISQTGYGRRRDGYTF
>14|TRBV4-1|few|TRBD1|TRBJ2-7
TGCGCCAGCAGCCCGGGACAGGGGTCCTACGAGCAGTACTTC
CASSPGQGSYEQYF
>13|TRBV27|many|NA|TRBJ2-7
TGTGCCAGCCTACGGCTAGGGGACTACGAGCAGTACTTC
CASLRLGDYEQYF
>16|TRBV6-1|many|TRBD1|TRBJ1-2
TGTGCCAGCAGTGAATTTGTCTCTCGAGACAGGGCAGGCTACACCTTC
CASSEFVSRDRAGYTF
>13|TRBV2|few|NA|TRBJ1-2
TGTGCCAGCAGGATGAACACCAACTATGGCTACACCTTC
CASRMNTNYGYTF
>13|TRBV7-2|many|NA|TRBJ1-5
TGTGCCAGCAGCCCGCACAGGGTCCAGCCCCAGCATTTT
CASSPHRVQPQHF
>15|TRBV7-2|NA|TRBD1|TRBJ2-3
TGTGCCAGCAGCCCTAGACAGGGGGCGGTAGATACGCAGTATTTT
CASSPRQGAVDTQYF
>13|TRBV15|many|NA|TRBJ1-4
TGTGCCACCAGCAGGGCATTCGTAGAAAAACTGTTTTTT
CATSRAFVEKLFF
>15|TRBV9|NA|TRBD2|TRBJ2-1
TGTGCCAGCAGCGTAGGCGGGAGGGCCCACAATGAGCAGTTCTTC
CASSVGGRAHNEQFF
>13|TRBV9|NA|NA|TRBJ1-5
TGTGCCAGCAGCGTAGCTGAGGGATTGCCCCAGCATTTT
CASSVAEGLPQHF
>16|TRBV7-8|NA|NA|TRBJ1-6
TGTGCCAGCAGCTTAGCGGGCGGGGAAAGACCCTCTTGGGCCCACTTT
CASSLAGGERPSWAHF
>16|TRBV7-9|many|TRBD2|TRBJ2-3
TGTGCCAGCAGCTGGGGACTAGCGGGGCCCCCAGGGACGCAGTATTTT
CASSWGLAGPPGTQYF
>14|TRBV10-3|many|NA|TRBJ2-2
TGTGCCATCGGCGGGACCCGGAACACCGGGGAGCTGTTTTTT
CAIGGTRNTGELFF
>17|TRBV4-2|few|TRBD2|TRBJ2-3
TGTGCCAGCAGCCAAGGGAGGAACGGGGGGGCTGCAGATACGCAGTATTTT
CASSQGRNGGAADTQYF
>13|TRBV6-5|many|NA|TRBJ1-5
TGTGCCAGCAGTTACATGCCGGGGCAGCCCCAGCATTTT
CASSYMPGQPQHF
>12|TRBV5-1|many|NA|TRBJ1-6
TGCGCCAGCAGCCTTCCCGGTTCACCCCTCCACTTT
CASSLPGSPLHF
>18|TRBV11-3|many|TRBD2|TRBJ2-1
TGTGCCAGCAGCTTAGGGACTAGCGGGTCCCAAACCTACAATGAGCAGTTCTTC
CASSLGTSGSQTYNEQFF
>14|TRBV19|many|TRBD1|TRBJ1-1
TGTGCCAGTAGTTCCACAGGGGCTGGGACTGAAGCTTTCTTT
CASSSTGAGTEAFF
>14|TRBV6-5|many|NA|TRBJ1-1
TGTGCCAGCAGTTTCATCAGGGGTAACACTGAAGCTTTCTTT
CASSFIRGNTEAFF
>16|TRBV28|many|TRBD1|TRBJ1-5
TGTGCCAGCAGTTTACGACAGGGGGCGCAGGATCAGCCCCAGCATTTT
CASSLRQGAQDQPQHF
>14|TRBV5-4|few|NA|TRBJ2-3
TGTGCCAGCAGCTTGACACCTAGCACAGATACGCAGTATTTT
CASSLTPSTDTQYF
>19|TRBV4-3|NA|TRBD2|TRBJ2-4
TGCGCCAGCAGCCAAGATAGGCTAGCGGGGGAGGGGGCCAAAAACATTCAGTACTTC
CASSQDRLAGEGAKNIQYF
>13|TRBV28|few|TRBD1|TRBJ2-1
TGTGCCAGCAGTTTGGACAGGGGTTATGAGCAGTTCTTC
CASSLDRGYEQFF
>13|TRBV10-3|few|NA|TRBJ2-1
TGTGCCAGCGGGGAGGTGGCCTACAATGAGCAGTTCTTC
CASGEVAYNEQFF
>15|TRBV28|many|NA|TRBJ1-4
TGTGCCAGCAGTTTAAATGGCGGTTTATATGAAAAACTGTTTTTT
CASSLNGGLYEKLFF
>15|TRBV6-1|many|TRBD2|TRBJ2-1
TGTGCCAGCAGAGAGGGGACTAGCGGGAGAAATGAGCAGTTCTTC
CASREGTSGRNEQFF
>18|TRBV15|many|TRBD1|TRBJ1-5
TGTGCCACCAGCAGAGGGGTAGGACAGGTCGTTAGCAATCAGCCCCAGCATTTT
CATSRGVGQVVSNQPQHF
>13|TRBV6-5|many|NA|TRBJ2-1
TGTGCCAGCAGTGCGGGTTCCTACAATGAGCAGTTCTTC
CASSAGSYNEQFF
>15|TRBV6-5|many|NA|TRBJ2-3
TGTGCCAGCAGAAAAACCGGGGGTTTCACAGATACGCAGTATTTT
CASRKTGGFTDTQYF
>16|TRBV5-6|many|TRBD2|TRBJ2-3
TGTGCCAGCAATGGGACTAGCGGGGGGGCGAGAGATACGCAGTATTTT
CASNGTSGGARDTQYF
>15|TRBV7-2|many|NA|TRBJ1-2
TGTGCCAGCAGCTTAGCGATGGGCTTCCAGGGGCAGGAAACCTTC
CASSLAMGFQGQETF
>17|TRBV19|many|TRBD1|TRBJ1-2
TGTGCCAGTAGTATAGATCAACCGACAGGGATAGTCTATGGCTACACCTTC
CASSIDQPTGIVYGYTF
>14|TRBV2|many|NA|TRBJ1-2
TGTGCCAGCAGCCCGGGGTATAACAGCTATGGCTACACCTTC
CASSPGYNSYGYTF
>14|TRBV19|few|TRBD1|TRBJ2-7
TGTGCCAGTAGTATGACAGGGGACTCCTACGAGCAGTACTTC
CASSMTGDSYEQYF